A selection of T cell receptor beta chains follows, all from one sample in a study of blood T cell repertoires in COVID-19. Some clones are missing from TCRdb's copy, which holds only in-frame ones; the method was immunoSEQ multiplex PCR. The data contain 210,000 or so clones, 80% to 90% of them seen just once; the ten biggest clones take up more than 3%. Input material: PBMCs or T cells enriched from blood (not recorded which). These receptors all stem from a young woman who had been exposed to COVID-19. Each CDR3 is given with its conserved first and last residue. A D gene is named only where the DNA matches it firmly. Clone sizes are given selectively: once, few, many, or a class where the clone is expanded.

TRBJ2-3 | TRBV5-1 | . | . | CASSSQASVRDTQYF | TGCGCCAGCAGCTCCCAGGCGTCCGTTCGGGATACGCAGTATTTT
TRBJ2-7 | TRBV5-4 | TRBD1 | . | CASSGGQGRNEQYF | TGTGCCAGCAGCGGGGGACAGGGGAGGAACGAGCAGTACTTC
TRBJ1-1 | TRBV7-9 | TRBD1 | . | CATKRQGRNTEAFF | TGTGCCACCAAAAGACAGGGGAGGAACACTGAAGCTTTCTTT
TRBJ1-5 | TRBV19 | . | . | CASSRSTGSNQPQHF | TGTGCCAGTAGTAGGTCGACAGGCAGCAATCAGCCCCAGCATTTT
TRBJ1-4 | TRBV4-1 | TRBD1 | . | CASSLGPGQGNEKLFF | TGCGCCAGCAGCCTTGGACCGGGACAGGGTAACGAAAAACTGTTTTTT
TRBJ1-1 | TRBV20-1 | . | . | CSARDSVEAFF | TGCAGTGCTAGAGATAGCGTCGAAGCTTTCTTT
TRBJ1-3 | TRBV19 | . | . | CASTGPVSGNTIYF | TGTGCCAGTACAGGGCCGGTCTCTGGAAACACCATATATTTT
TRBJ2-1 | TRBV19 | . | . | CASSIYSAGLNNEQFF | TGTGCCAGTAGTATTTACTCAGCGGGCCTTAACAATGAGCAGTTCTTC
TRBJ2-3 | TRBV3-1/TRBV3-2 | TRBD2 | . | CASNNGIAGWDTQYF | TGTGCCAGCAACAACGGAATAGCGGGGTGGGATACGCAGTATTTT
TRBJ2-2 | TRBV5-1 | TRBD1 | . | CASSFDGTGVRTGELFF | TGCGCCAGCAGTTTCGACGGGACAGGGGTTCGCACCGGGGAGCTGTTTTTT
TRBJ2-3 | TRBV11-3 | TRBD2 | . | CASSHTWVAGQDTDTQYF | TGTGCCAGCAGCCATACTTGGGTAGCGGGGCAAGACACAGATACGCAGTATTTT
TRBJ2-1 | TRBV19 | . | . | CASSQLRVGEQFF | TGTGCCAGTAGCCAACTCAGGGTTGGCGAGCAGTTCTTC
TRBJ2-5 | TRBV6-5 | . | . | CASRVGRGTQYF | TGTGCCAGCAGAGTGGGGCGAGGGACCCAGTACTTC
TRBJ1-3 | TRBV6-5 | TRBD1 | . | CASSLSDRANTIYF | TGTGCCAGCAGTCTCTCGGACAGGGCAAACACCATATATTTT
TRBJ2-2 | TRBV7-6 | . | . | CASSLTGAGELFF | TGTGCCAGCAGCTTGACGGGGGCCGGGGAGCTGTTTTTT
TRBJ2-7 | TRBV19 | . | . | CASSIYLSAYEQYF | TGTGCCAGTAGTATATATCTGTCAGCCTACGAGCAGTACTTC
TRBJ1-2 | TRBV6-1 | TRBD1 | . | CASSEPGSGRGHGYTF | TGTGCCAGCAGTGAACCCGGATCCGGCAGGGGGCATGGCTACACCTTC
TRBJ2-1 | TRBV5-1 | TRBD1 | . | CASSLVAGGHNEQFF | TGCGCCAGCAGCTTGGTGGCAGGGGGCCACAATGAGCAGTTCTTC
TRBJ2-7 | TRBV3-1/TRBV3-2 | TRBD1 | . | CASTRSGTAYEQYF | TGTGCCAGCACCCGATCCGGGACAGCCTACGAGCAGTACTTC
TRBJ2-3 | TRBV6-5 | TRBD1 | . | CASTHGTGGGDTQYF | TGTGCCAGCACTCACGGGACAGGGGGGGGAGATACGCAGTATTTT
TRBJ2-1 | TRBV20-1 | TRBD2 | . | CSASPTLGAGDLDEQFF | TGCAGTGCTAGTCCAACTTTGGGAGCGGGAGATTTGGATGAGCAGTTCTTC
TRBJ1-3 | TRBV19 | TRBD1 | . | CASTRTGSSGNTIYF | TGTGCCAGTACCCGGACAGGGAGCTCTGGAAACACCATATATTTT
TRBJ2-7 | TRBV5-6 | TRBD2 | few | CASSYLGPSGSSYEQYF | TGTGCCAGCAGCTACTTGGGACCTAGCGGGAGTTCCTACGAGCAGTACTTC
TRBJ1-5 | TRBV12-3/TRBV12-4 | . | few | CASSLDGNQPQHF | TGTGCCAGCAGCCTAGACGGAAATCAGCCCCAGCATTTT
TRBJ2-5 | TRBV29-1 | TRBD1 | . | CSVTGVGETQYF | TGCAGCGTCACAGGGGTTGGAGAGACCCAGTACTTC